Listed below are T cell receptor beta chains from one sample, sequenced in a study of T cells in Graves' hyperthyroidism and ophthalmopathy. TCRdb itself ran the multiplex PCR reads through MiXCR, one entry per CDR3 protein. The table shows approximately 400,000 distinct CDR3 sequences, with less than 20% occurring only once. Sequencing was done on a sample of blood. The source of these receptors is a man in his late teens or twenties with Graves' ophthalmopathy. The CDR3 runs from the conserved cysteine through the conserved F or W. A D gene is named only where the DNA matches it firmly. For some rows the clone size is stated as once, few or many, or as a class when expanded; others skip it.

length	V	J	D	size	CDR3	DNA
15	TRBV2	TRBJ2-2	.	many	CASSERGDVAGELFF	TGTGCCAGCAGTGAGCGGGGAGACGTAGCCGGGGAGCTGTTTTTT
14	TRBV4-1	TRBJ1-1	TRBD1	.	CASSPRTGHTEAFF	TGCGCCAGCAGCCCCCGGACAGGGCACACTGAAGCTTTCTTT
16	TRBV6-1	TRBJ2-3	TRBD1	few	CASSSRRDSSSDTQYF	TGTGCCAGCAGTTCGCGTCGGGACAGCTCGTCAGATACGCAGTATTTT
14	TRBV5-1	TRBJ2-7	.	many	CASSLGPASYEQYF	TGCGCCAGCAGCTTGGGACCGGCAAGCTACGAGCAGTACTTC
13	TRBV7-9	TRBJ2-7	.	many	CASSASAAYEQYF	TGTGCCAGCAGCGCGAGCGCCGCCTACGAGCAGTACTTC
16	TRBV7-9	TRBJ2-3	.	.	CASSLMEGASTDTQYF	TGTGCCAGCAGCTTAATGGAGGGGGCCAGCACAGATACGCAGTATTTT
15	TRBV28	TRBJ1-6	.	many	CASSLIGEQISPLHF	TGTGCCAGCAGTTTAATCGGGGAGCAGATTTCACCCCTCCACTTT
14	TRBV13	TRBJ1-6	.	many	CASSLGRYNSPLHF	TGTGCCAGCAGCTTGGGACGGTATAATTCACCCCTCCACTTT
10	TRBV20-1	TRBJ2-5	.	many	CSASWETQYF	TGCAGTGCTAGTTGGGAGACCCAGTACTTC
14	TRBV2	TRBJ2-7	.	many	CASRTDRRPYEQYF	TGTGCCAGCAGAACCGACAGGAGGCCCTACGAGCAGTACTTC
13	TRBV19	TRBJ1-5	.	.	CASSKGGAQPQHF	TGTGCCAGTAGTAAGGGGGGTGCTCAGCCCCAGCATTTT
12	TRBV28	TRBJ1-1	.	many	CATPDRNTEAFF	TGTGCCACCCCAGACAGGAACACTGAAGCTTTCTTT
16	TRBV20-1	TRBJ1-6	.	once	CSARGHRRSYNSPLHF	TGCAGTGCTAGGGGACACCGAAGGTCCTATAATTCACCCCTCCACTTT
15	TRBV11-2	TRBJ2-7	.	many	CASSSPAGSSFEQYF	TGTGCCAGCAGCTCTCCAGCAGGGAGCTCCTTCGAGCAGTACTTC
14	TRBV20-1	TRBJ2-5	TRBD1	many	CSARTGGIMETQYF	TGCAGTGCCAGGACAGGGGGCATCATGGAGACCCAGTACTTC
15	TRBV7-6	TRBJ1-4	.	.	CASSLAGPPGEKLFF	TGTGCCAGCAGCTTAGCGGGACCTCCCGGGGAAAAACTGTTTTTT
17	TRBV20-1	TRBJ2-3	TRBD2	.	CSARDQRAGGPQDTQYF	TGCAGTGCTAGAGATCAACGAGCGGGGGGGCCTCAAGATACGCAGTATTTT
11	TRBV6-1	TRBJ1-5	.	many	CASGANQPQHF	TGTGCCAGCGGCGCTAATCAGCCCCAGCATTTT
14	TRBV10-3	TRBJ1-2	.	.	CAISVGGLGYGYTF	TGTGCCATCAGTGTAGGGGGGCTGGGCTATGGCTACACCTTC
14	TRBV30	TRBJ2-2	TRBD1	many	CAGTGLEIAGELFF	TGTGCCGGGACAGGCCTCGAAATCGCCGGGGAGCTGTTTTTT
14	TRBV29-1	TRBJ1-5	.	.	CSVTLGSSNQPQHF	TGCAGCGTTACCCTGGGGAGCAGCAATCAGCCCCAGCATTTT
16	TRBV15	TRBJ1-5	TRBD1	few	CATSRDRPTGWQPQHF	TGTGCCACCAGCAGAGATCGTCCGACAGGGTGGCAGCCCCAGCATTTT
21	TRBV10-3	TRBJ1-1	TRBD1	many	CAISERPGQGDTVRWNTEAFF	TGTGCCATCAGTGAGAGGCCGGGACAGGGGGACACCGTAAGATGGAACACTGAAGCTTTCTTT
12	TRBV6-1	TRBJ1-1	.	.	CASRLGAAEAFF	TGTGCCAGCAGGTTAGGGGCGGCAGAAGCTTTCTTT
13	TRBV19	TRBJ1-5	.	once	CASISRDYGPQHF	TGTGCCAGTATCTCAAGGGATTACGGGCCCCAGCATTTT
17	TRBV7-3	TRBJ1-2	.	once	CASSNSGTTKPNYGYTF	TGTGCCAGCAGTAACTCCGGGACGACCAAACCTAACTATGGCTACACCTTC
11	TRBV6-1	TRBJ2-1	.	few	CATTLRGWQFF	TGTGCCACCACCCTGCGGGGTTGGCAGTTCTTC
17	TRBV2	TRBJ1-1	.	.	CASSAHRDPQMNTEAFF	TGTGCCAGCAGCGCCCACCGGGACCCCCAGATGAACACTGAAGCTTTCTTT
15	TRBV9	TRBJ2-5	TRBD1	many	CASSKSGTDQETQYF	TGTGCCAGCAGCAAAAGTGGGACAGACCAAGAGACCCAGTACTTC
14	TRBV19	TRBJ2-3	TRBD2	many	CASNAAGGADTQYF	TGTGCCAGTAATGCGGCGGGAGGAGCAGATACGCAGTATTTT
14	TRBV20-1	TRBJ1-1	TRBD1	few	CSASGWTGNTEAFF	TGCAGTGCTTCGGGTTGGACAGGGAACACTGAAGCTTTCTTT
15	TRBV4-1	TRBJ2-5	.	few	CASSQVAGAGETQYF	TGCGCCAGCAGCCAAGTTGCAGGGGCGGGGGAGACCCAGTACTTC
16	TRBV2	TRBJ2-1	TRBD2	.	CASSEWASGGRGEQFF	TGTGCCAGCAGTGAATGGGCTAGCGGGGGGCGGGGTGAGCAGTTCTTC
17	TRBV4-1	TRBJ1-2	TRBD1	.	CASSPGEGAASIYGYTF	TGCGCCAGCAGCCCCGGTGAGGGGGCCGCATCTATCTATGGCTACACCTTC
14	TRBV2	TRBJ1-2	.	.	CASSEWELSYGYTF	TGTGCCAGCAGTGAATGGGAGCTCAGCTATGGCTACACCTTC
11	TRBV3-1	TRBJ1-1	.	many	CASIKNTEAFF	TGTGCCAGCATCAAGAACACTGAAGCTTTCTTT
15	TRBV6-1	TRBJ2-2	.	many	CASSTGDPNTGELFF	TGTGCCAGCAGTACAGGAGACCCCAACACCGGGGAGCTGTTTTTT
15	TRBV6-5	TRBJ1-1	.	.	CASSYSTLMNTEAFF	TGTGCCAGCAGTTACTCGACTCTTATGAACACTGAAGCTTTCTTT
14	TRBV28	TRBJ2-1	TRBD1	few	CASRTGGGYDEQFF	TGTGCCAGCAGAACAGGGGGTGGGTACGATGAGCAGTTCTTC
15	TRBV12-3/TRBV12-4	TRBJ2-2	.	.	CASSSGKVDTGELFF	TGTGCCAGCAGCTCGGGAAAAGTGGACACCGGGGAGCTGTTTTTT
14	TRBV28	TRBJ2-7	.	many	CASSLRGQTYEQYF	TGTGCCAGCAGTTTACGCGGACAGACCTACGAGCAGTACTTC
17	TRBV15	TRBJ2-5	TRBD2	.	CATSRSPLAGGQETQYF	TGTGCCACCAGCAGATCCCCCCTAGCGGGGGGGCAGGAGACCCAGTACTTC
15	TRBV7-9	TRBJ1-2	TRBD1	few	CASSFYPQGDYGYTF	TGTGCCAGCAGCTTTTATCCTCAGGGGGACTATGGCTACACCTTC
16	TRBV9	TRBJ2-1	.	few	CASSVEPGGLYNEQFF	TGTGCCAGCAGCGTAGAACCGGGGGGCCTATACAATGAGCAGTTCTTC
13	TRBV6-1	TRBJ1-2	.	.	CASSEYDSNGYTF	TGTGCCAGCAGTGAATATGACAGCAATGGCTACACCTTC
12	TRBV24-1	TRBJ2-7	TRBD1	.	CATSDQTGQVYF	TGTGCCACCAGTGATCAAACGGGACAGGTGTACTTC